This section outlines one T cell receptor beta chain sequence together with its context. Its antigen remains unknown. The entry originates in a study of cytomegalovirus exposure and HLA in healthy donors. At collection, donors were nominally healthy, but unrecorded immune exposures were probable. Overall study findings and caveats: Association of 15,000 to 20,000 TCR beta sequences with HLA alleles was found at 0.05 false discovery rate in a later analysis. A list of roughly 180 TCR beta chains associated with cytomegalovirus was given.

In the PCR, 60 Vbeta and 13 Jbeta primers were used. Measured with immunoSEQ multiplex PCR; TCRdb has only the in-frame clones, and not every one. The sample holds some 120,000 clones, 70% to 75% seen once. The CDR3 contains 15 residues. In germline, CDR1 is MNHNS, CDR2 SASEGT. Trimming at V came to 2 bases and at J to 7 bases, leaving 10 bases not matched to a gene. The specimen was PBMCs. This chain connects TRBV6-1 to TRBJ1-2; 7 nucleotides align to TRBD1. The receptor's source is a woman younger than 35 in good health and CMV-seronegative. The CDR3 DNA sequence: TGTGCCAGCAGTGAAAGTTCTCGGCAGGGGGGTGGCTACACCTTC. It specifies CASSESSRQGGGYTF.